The source of this T cell receptor beta chain is a study of T cells in Graves' hyperthyroidism and ophthalmopathy. Patients affected by ophthalmopathy presented a Clinical Activity Score of at least 3, a NOSPECS grade of at least 4, and disease duration below 3 months. Researchers took RNA transcripts and amplified the TCR beta CDR3 regions from them. The HTBI primer set drove a first-round RT-PCR of the TCR CDR3. Using its own MiXCR run on the multiplex PCR reads, TCRdb lists one record per CDR3 protein. The table lists 550,000 to 600,000 distinct CDR3 sequences, 14% of them singletons. Study-wide points: Stable hyperthyroidism was separated from ophthalmopathy by a model based on 13 V-J features. Clonotypes that were expanded in thyroid above 0.001 mostly appeared in blood too.

This clonotype was observed a few times. Its antigen is currently unknown. There are 17 residues in the CDR3. V was pared by 0 bases and J by 1 base, with 18 bases between. Germline values: CDR1 GTSNPN, CDR2 SVGIG (reference sequence). The chain has TRBV30 and TRBJ1-1; D is perhaps TRBD1 (6 bases). The sequencing sample was made of blood. This receptor was taken from a woman aged 18-29 years with Graves' ophthalmopathy. The CDR3 loop is CAWSVQRGGAGNTEAFF. The CDR3 DNA follows: TGTGCCTGGAGTGTACAGCGGGGGGGGGCAGGGAACACTGAAGCTTTCTTT.